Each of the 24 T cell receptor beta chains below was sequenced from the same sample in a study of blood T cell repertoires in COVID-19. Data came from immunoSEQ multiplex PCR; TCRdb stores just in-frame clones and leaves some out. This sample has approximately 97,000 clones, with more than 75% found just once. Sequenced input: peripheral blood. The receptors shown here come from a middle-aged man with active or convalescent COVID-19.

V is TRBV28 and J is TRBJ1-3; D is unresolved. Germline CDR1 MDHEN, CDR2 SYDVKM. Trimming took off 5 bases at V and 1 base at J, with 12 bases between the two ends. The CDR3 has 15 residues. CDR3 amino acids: CASSNDNGSGNTIYF. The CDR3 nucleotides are TGTGCCAGCAGTAACGACAACGGTTCTGGAAACACCATATATTTT.

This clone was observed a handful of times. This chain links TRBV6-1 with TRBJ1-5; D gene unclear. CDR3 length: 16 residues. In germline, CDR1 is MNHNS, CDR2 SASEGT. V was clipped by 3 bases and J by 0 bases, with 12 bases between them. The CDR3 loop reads CASSDKARYSNQPQHF. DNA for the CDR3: TGTGCCAGCAGTGATAAAGCCCGATATAGCAATCAGCCCCAGCATTTT.

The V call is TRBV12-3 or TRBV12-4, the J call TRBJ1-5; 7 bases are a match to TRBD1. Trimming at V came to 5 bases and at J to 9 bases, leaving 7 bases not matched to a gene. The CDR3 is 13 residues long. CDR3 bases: TGTGCCAGCAGTCCCCCAGGGGGTGCGCCCCAGCATTTT. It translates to CASSPPGGAPQHF.

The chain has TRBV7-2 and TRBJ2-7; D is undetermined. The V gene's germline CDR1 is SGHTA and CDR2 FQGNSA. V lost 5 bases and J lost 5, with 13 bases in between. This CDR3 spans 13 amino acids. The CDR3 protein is CASSPRQSHEQYF. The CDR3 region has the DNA TGTGCCAGCAGCCCTCGTCAGTCCCACGAGCAGTACTTC.

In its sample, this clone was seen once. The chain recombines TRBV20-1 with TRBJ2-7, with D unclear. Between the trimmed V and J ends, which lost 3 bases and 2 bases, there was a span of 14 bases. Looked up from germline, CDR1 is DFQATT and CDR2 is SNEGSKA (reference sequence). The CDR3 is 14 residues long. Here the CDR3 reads CSASGPSTPYEQYF. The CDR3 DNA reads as TGCAGTGCTAGTGGCCCCTCGACTCCCTACGAGCAGTACTTC.

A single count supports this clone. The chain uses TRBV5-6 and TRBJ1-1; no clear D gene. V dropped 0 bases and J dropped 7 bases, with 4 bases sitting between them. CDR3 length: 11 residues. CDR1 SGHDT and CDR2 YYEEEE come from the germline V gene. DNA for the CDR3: TGTGCCAGCAGCTTGGTTAATGAAGCTTTCTTT. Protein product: CASSLVNEAFF. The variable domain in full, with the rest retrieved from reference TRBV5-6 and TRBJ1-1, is DAGVTQSPTHLIKTRGQQVTLRCSPKSGHDTVSWYQQALGQGPQFIFQYYEEEERQRGNFPDRFSGHQFPNYSSELNVNALLLGDSALYLCASSLVNEAFFGQGTRLTVV.

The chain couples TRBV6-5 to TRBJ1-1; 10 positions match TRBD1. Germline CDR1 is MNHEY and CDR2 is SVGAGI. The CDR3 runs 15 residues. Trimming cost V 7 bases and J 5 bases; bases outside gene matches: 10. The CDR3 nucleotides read TGTGCCAGCACCCCAGACAGGGGGCGGGGGACTGAAGCTTTCTTT. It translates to CASTPDRGRGTEAFF.

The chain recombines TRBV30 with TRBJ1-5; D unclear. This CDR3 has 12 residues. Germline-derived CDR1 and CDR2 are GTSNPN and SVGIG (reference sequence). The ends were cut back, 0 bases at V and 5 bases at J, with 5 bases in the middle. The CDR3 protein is CAWSVFDQPQHF. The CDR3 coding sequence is TGTGCCTGGAGTGTATTCGATCAGCCCCAGCATTTT. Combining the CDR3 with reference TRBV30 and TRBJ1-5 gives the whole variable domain SQTIHQWPATLVQPVGSPLSLECTVEGTSNPNLYWYRQAAGRGLQLLFYSVGIGQISSEVPQNLSASRPQDRQFILSSKKLLLSDSGFYLCAWSVFDQPQHFGDGTRLSIL.

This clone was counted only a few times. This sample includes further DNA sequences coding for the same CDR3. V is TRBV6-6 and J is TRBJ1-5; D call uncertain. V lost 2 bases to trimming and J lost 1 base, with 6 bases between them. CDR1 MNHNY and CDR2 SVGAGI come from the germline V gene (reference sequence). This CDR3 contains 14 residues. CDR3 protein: CASSYSESNQPQHF. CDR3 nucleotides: TGTGCCAGCAGTTACAGTGAGAGCAATCAGCCCCAGCATTTT.

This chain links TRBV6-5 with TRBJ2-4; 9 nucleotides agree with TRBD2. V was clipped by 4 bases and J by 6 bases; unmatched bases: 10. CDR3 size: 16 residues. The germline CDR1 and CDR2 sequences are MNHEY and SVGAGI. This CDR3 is CASSLVSGGRGNIQYF. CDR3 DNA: TGTGCCAGCAGTTTGGTTAGCGGGGGACGGGGAAACATTCAGTACTTC.

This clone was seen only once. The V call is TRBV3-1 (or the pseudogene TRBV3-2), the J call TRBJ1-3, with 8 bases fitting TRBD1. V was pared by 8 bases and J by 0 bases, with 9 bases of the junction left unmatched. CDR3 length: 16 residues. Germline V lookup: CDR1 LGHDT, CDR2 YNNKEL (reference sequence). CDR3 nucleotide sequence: TGTGCCAGCGCCGGTGGCAGGGGGCTCTCTGGAAACACCATATATTTT. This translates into CASAGGRGLSGNTIYF.

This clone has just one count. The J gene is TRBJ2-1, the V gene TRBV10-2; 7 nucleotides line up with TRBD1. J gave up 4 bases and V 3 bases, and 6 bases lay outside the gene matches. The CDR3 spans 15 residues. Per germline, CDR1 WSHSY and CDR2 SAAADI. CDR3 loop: CASSDGQGVYNEQFF. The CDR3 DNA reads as TGCGCCAGCAGTGACGGGCAGGGGGTGTACAATGAGCAGTTCTTC.

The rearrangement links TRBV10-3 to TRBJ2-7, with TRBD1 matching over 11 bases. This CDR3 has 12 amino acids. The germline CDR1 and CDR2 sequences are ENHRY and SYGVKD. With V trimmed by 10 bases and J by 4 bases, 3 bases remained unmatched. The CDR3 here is CATGTGGYEQYF. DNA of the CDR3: TGTGCCACAGGGACAGGGGGTTACGAGCAGTACTTC.

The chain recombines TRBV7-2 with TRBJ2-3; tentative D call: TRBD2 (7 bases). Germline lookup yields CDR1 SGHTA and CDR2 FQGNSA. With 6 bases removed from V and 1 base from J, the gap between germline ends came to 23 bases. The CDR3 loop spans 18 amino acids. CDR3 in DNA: TGTGCCAGCAGGGGGCAAGGCGCGGCGGGGGCCCGCACAGATACGCAGTATTTT. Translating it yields CASRGQGAAGARTDTQYF.

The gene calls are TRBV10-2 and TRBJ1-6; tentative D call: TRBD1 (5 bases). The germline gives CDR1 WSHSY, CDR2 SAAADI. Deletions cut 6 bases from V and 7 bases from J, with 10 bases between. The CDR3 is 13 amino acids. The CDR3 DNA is TGCGCCAGCAGCAATCAGGGAAATTCACCCCTCCACTTT. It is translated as CASSNQGNSPLHF.

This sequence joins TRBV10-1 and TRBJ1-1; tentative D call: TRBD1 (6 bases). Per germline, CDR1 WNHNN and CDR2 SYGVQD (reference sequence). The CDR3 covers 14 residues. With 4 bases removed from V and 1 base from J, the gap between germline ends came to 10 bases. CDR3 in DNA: TGCGCCAGCAGTGCACAGGGTTCGAACACTGAAGCTTTCTTT. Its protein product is CASSAQGSNTEAFF.

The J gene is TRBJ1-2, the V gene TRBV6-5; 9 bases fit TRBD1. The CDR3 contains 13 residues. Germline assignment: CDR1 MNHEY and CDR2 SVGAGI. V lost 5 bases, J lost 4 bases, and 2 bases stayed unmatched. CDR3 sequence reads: CASSRDRAYGYTF. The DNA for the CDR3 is TGTGCCAGCAGTCGGGACAGGGCCTATGGCTACACCTTC.

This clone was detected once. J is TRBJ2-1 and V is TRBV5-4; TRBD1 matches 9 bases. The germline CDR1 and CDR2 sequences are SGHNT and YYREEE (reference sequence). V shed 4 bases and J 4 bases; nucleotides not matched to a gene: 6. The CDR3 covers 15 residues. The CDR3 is CASSDGGTGYNEQFF. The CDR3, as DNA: TGTGCCAGCAGCGACGGCGGGACAGGGTACAATGAGCAGTTCTTC.

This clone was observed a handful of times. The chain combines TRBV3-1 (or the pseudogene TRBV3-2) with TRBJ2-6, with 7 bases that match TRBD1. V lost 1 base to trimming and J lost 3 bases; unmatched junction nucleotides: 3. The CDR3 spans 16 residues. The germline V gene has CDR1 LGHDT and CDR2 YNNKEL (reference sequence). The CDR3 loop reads CASSQGTGVGANVLTF. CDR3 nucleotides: TGTGCCAGCAGCCAAGGAACAGGGGTTGGGGCCAACGTCCTGACTTTC.

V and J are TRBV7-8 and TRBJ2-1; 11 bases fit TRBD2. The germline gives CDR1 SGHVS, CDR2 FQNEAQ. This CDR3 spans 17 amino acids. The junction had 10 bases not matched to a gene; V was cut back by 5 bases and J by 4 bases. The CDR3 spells CASSNVRLAGGYNEQFF. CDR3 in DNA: TGTGCCAGCAGCAACGTGCGGCTAGCGGGGGGATACAATGAGCAGTTCTTC.

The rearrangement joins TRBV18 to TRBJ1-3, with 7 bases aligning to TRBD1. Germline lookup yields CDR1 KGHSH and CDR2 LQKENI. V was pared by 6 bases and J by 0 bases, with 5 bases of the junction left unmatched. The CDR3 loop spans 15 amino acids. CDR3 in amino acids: CASSPGQISGNTIYF. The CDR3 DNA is TGTGCCAGCTCGCCGGGACAGATCTCTGGAAACACCATATATTTT.

The CDR3 DNA follows: TGCGCCAGCAGCTCCCTCCAGGGGGGATACGAGCAGTACTTC. Residues: CASSSLQGGYEQYF. This chain connects TRBV5-1 to TRBJ2-7, with D perhaps matching TRBD1 (7 bases). V was pared by 3 bases and J by 4 bases, with 14 bases between. CDR3 size: 14 residues. Germline V lookup: CDR1 SGHRS, CDR2 YFSETQ.

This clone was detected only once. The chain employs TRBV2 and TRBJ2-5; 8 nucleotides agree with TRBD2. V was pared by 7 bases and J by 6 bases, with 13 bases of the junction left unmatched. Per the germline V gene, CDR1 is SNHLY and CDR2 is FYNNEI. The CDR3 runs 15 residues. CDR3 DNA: TGTGCCAGCAAGCGGGGGCCGAGTACGGGGCAGACCCAGTACTTC. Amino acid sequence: CASKRGPSTGQTQYF. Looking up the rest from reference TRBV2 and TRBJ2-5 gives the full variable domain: EPEVTQTPSHQVTQMGQEVILRCVPISNHLYFYWYRQILGQKVEFLVSFYNNEISEKSEIFDDQFSVERPDGSNFTLKIRSTKLEDSAMYFCASKRGPSTGQTQYFGPGTRLLVL.

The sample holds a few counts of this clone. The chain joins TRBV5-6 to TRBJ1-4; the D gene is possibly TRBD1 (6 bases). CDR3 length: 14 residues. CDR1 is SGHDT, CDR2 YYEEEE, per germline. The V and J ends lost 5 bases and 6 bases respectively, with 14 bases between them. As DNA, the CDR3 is TGTGCCAGCAGTTCCGACAGGTTAGATGAAAAACTGTTTTTT. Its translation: CASSSDRLDEKLFF.